Presented here are 25 T cell receptor beta chains from one specimen sequenced in a study of T cells after posttransplantation cyclophosphamide. TCRdb's copy holds only in-frame clones and misses some; the assay was immunoSEQ multiplex PCR. The data show approximately 45,000 clones, about 90% seen once. Treatment was busulfan-fludarabine conditioning, a marrow graft, and cyclophosphamide on days +3 and +4. The source was PBMCs, collected around 67 days after allogeneic stem cell transplant with posttransplant cyclophosphamide. Receptors originate from a male patient in his sixties who received an allogeneic stem cell transplant from a related donor and was CMV-positive. T cells may partly derive from the graft donor.

The rearrangement uses TRBV9 and TRBJ2-1; no definite D call. Germline CDR1 reads SGDLS; CDR2 reads YYNGEE. V was clipped by 1 base and J by 9 bases, with 17 bases between them. The CDR3 consists of 15 residues. In nucleotides, the CDR3 is TGTGCCAGCAGCGTACAGCCCACCGCGGCGATTGAGCAGTTCTTC. This translates into CASSVQPTAAIEQFF.

This clone showed up just a few times. This chain joins TRBV5-6 and TRBJ2-3; possibly TRBD1 for D (6 bases). Germline-derived CDR1 and CDR2 are SGHDT and YYEEEE. The CDR3 loop spans 14 amino acids. V lost 2 bases to trimming and J lost 6 bases, with 13 bases between them. The CDR3 region has the DNA TGTGCCAGCAGCTTTGGCCTTACAGGGGATACGCAGTATTTT. It specifies CASSFGLTGDTQYF.

The chain combines TRBV2 with TRBJ2-5, with 8 nucleotides matching TRBD2. This CDR3 has 15 residues. V lost 4 bases to trimming and J lost 4 bases; unmatched junction nucleotides: 8. Germline V lookup: CDR1 SNHLY, CDR2 FYNNEI. The CDR3 nucleotides are TGTGCCAGCAGTGTGATAAGCGGGGGAGGAGAGACCCAGTACTTC. It specifies CASSVISGGGETQYF.

The CDR3, as DNA: TGTGCCACCAGCAGAGGTGGAGGAGATACGCAGTATTTT. Encoded protein: CATSRGGGDTQYF. The chain links TRBV15 to TRBJ2-3; the D gene is possibly TRBD2 (5 bases). Trimming removed 1 base from V and 5 bases from J, with 7 bases in between. The CDR3 has 13 amino acids. Germline-derived CDR1 and CDR2 are LNHNV and YYDKDF (reference sequence).

This chain links TRBV5-4 with TRBJ2-1; 7 bases fit TRBD1. The V gene end was trimmed by 5 bases and the J gene end by 7 bases; junction bases not matched to a gene: 9. This CDR3 has 14 residues. Germline V gives CDR1 SGHNT, CDR2 YYREEE (reference sequence). CDR3 in DNA: TGTGCCAGCAGTCAAGAGGGGGCTGCTAATGAGCAGTTCTTC. It specifies CASSQEGAANEQFF.

The V gene is TRBV27, the J gene TRBJ1-6; 7 bases agree with TRBD1. The CDR3 runs 14 residues. V was clipped by 7 bases and J by 7 bases; unmatched bases: 7. Germline-derived CDR1 and CDR2 are MNHEY and SMNVEV (reference sequence). The CDR3 spells CASKNDRENSPLHF. The CDR3 nucleotides are TGTGCCAGCAAAAACGACAGGGAGAATTCACCCCTCCACTTT.

The J gene is TRBJ1-1, the V gene TRBV19, with D maybe TRBD1 (5 bases). This CDR3 is built from 14 residues. V was clipped by 9 bases and J by 4 bases, with 18 bases between them. The germline V gene has CDR1 LNHDA and CDR2 SQIVND (reference sequence). CDR3 sequence: CASTRRGQGTEAFF. CDR3 coding DNA: TGTGCCAGCACTAGGAGGGGCCAGGGCACTGAAGCTTTCTTT.

V is TRBV6-1 and J is TRBJ2-5; D unclear. The J call may be mistaken, given a closer DNA end match to TRBJ2-7. This CDR3 comprises 11 residues. The germline CDR1 and CDR2 sequences are MNHNS and SASEGT. The CDR3 DNA sequence: TGTGCCAGCAGTGATTTCCACGAGCAGTACTTC. Translated, it gives CASSDFHEQYF.

The CDR3 DNA sequence: TGCGCCAGCAGCTTGGCCGGGACAGGGGCAGATACGCAGTATTTT. Its protein is CASSLAGTGADTQYF. V gene TRBV5-1 combines with J gene TRBJ2-3, with 10 positions matching TRBD1. CDR3 size: 15 residues. Germline values: CDR1 SGHRS, CDR2 YFSETQ. The V gene end was trimmed by 0 bases and the J gene end by 4 bases; junction bases not matched to a gene: 2.

The gene calls are TRBV5-1 and TRBJ1-6, with D possibly TRBD1 on 6 matching bases. CDR3 length: 14 amino acids. Germline assignment: CDR1 SGHRS and CDR2 YFSETQ. Trimming removed 4 bases from V and 6 bases from J, with 11 bases in between. This CDR3 is CASSTQGGNSPLHF. The CDR3 DNA sequence: TGCGCCAGCAGCACACAGGGTGGTAATTCACCCCTCCACTTT.

Only one count was recorded for this clone. Here the CDR3 reads CAWSVRYTRREAFF. The CDR3 nucleotides are TGTGCCTGGAGTGTACGGTACACCAGGCGTGAAGCTTTCTTT. The chain is built from TRBV30 and TRBJ1-1; no firm D call. Trimming took off 0 bases at V and 7 bases at J, with 15 bases between the two ends. The CDR3 runs to 14 residues. Germline assignment: CDR1 GTSNPN and CDR2 SVGIG (reference sequence).

The sample holds one count of this clone. V gene TRBV19 combines with J gene TRBJ2-2; D is undetermined. Germline CDR1 is LNHDA and CDR2 is SQIVND (reference sequence). There are 13 residues in the CDR3. V lost 5 bases to trimming and J lost 5 bases, with 9 bases between them. This CDR3 is CASSPPGTGELFF. For the CDR3, the DNA is TGTGCCAGTAGTCCCCCGGGTACCGGGGAGCTGTTTTTT.

The CDR3 coding sequence is TGTGCCAGCAGCTTGGCCTTGACAGGGGTGGGTGAAGCTTTCTTT. Protein sequence: CASSLALTGVGEAFF. V and J are TRBV5-4 and TRBJ1-1; 8 bases align to TRBD1. Germline-derived CDR1 and CDR2 are SGHNT and YYREEE (reference sequence). The CDR3 has 15 amino acids. V gave up 0 bases and J gave up 7 bases; unmatched junction bases: 8.

Remarks on this clone: This CDR3 is also generated by other DNA sequences in the sample. The chain couples TRBV5-6 to TRBJ1-6; weak D call: TRBD1 (6 bases). CDR3 size: 15 residues. Germline assignment: CDR1 SGHDT and CDR2 YYEEEE. The ends were cut back, 4 bases at V and 8 bases at J, with 16 bases in the middle. This CDR3 reads CASSLTGYKDSPLHF. In DNA form, the CDR3 reads TGTGCCAGCAGCCTGACAGGTTATAAGGATTCACCCCTCCACTTT.

V and J are TRBV7-9 and TRBJ1-2, with 7 bases fitting TRBD1. The V gene's germline CDR1 is SEHNR and CDR2 FQNEAQ (reference sequence). The CDR3 spans 15 residues. The V gene end was trimmed by 6 bases and the J gene end by 4 bases; junction bases not matched to a gene: 11. CDR3 in amino acids: CASRPQGTGGYGYTF. Here the CDR3 DNA reads TGTGCCAGCAGGCCACAGGGGACGGGTGGCTATGGCTACACCTTC.

This clone was counted a single time. The V and J genes are TRBV2 and TRBJ2-5; TRBD2 matches 7 bases. CDR3 size: 13 residues. Germline V gene lookup returns CDR1 SNHLY and CDR2 FYNNEI. V trimming: 7 bases; J trimming: 5 bases; junction bases outside the gene matches: 7. CDR3 region: CASTYMGGETQYF. In DNA, the CDR3 is TGTGCCAGCACTTACATGGGGGGGGAGACCCAGTACTTC.

The chain employs TRBV29-1 and TRBJ1-4, with TRBD1 matching 7 bases. Germline trimming cut 7 bases from V and 5 bases from J; bases unmatched to any gene: 4. CDR1 and CDR2 from the germline V gene are SQVTM and ANQGSEA. The length of the CDR3 is 12 residues. For the CDR3, the DNA is TGCAGCGGAAAACAGGGGAATGAAAAACTGTTTTTT. Translated: CSGKQGNEKLFF.

This clone has a single count. The chain links TRBV5-5 to TRBJ2-3; perhaps TRBD2 as D (6 bases). The V end was cut by 4 bases, the J end by 1 base, with 10 bases between. Germline CDR1 is SGHKS and CDR2 is YYEKEE (reference sequence). CDR3 size: 14 residues. This CDR3 reads CASSKIAGTDTQYF. The CDR3 nucleotides are TGTGCCAGCAGCAAAATAGCGGGCACAGATACGCAGTATTTT.

This chain joins TRBV4-1 and TRBJ1-6; the D is unclear. Germline values: CDR1 MGHRA, CDR2 YSYEKL. The V and J ends lost 0 bases and 8 bases respectively, with 17 bases between them. CDR3 length: 17 residues. CDR3 DNA sequence: TGCGCCAGCAGCCAAGATGATCGGGCTTGGAGGGATTCACCCCTCCACTTT. It codes for CASSQDDRAWRDSPLHF.

This chain joins TRBV5-4 and TRBJ1-4, with 8 bases fitting TRBD1. V trimming: 6 bases; J trimming: 5 bases; junction bases outside the gene matches: 6. CDR3 length: 14 residues. The germline V gene has CDR1 SGHNT and CDR2 YYREEE (reference sequence). CDR3 coding DNA: TGTGCCAGCAAATTGGGACAGGAGAATGAAAAACTGTTTTTT. Its protein is CASKLGQENEKLFF.

A note on this clone: This sample also contains other DNA sequences that code for the same CDR3. The chain carries TRBV11-2 and TRBJ1-5; a weak D match, TRBD1 (6 bases). Germline V gives CDR1 SGHAT, CDR2 FQNNGV. The CDR3 totals 14 residues. V was pared by 3 bases and J by 4 bases, with 10 bases between. The DNA for the CDR3 is TGTGCCAGCAGCTTCGGCCAGGGGAATCAGCCCCAGCATTTT. It yields the protein CASSFGQGNQPQHF.

The chain is built from TRBV6-1 and TRBJ2-2, with 8 bases fitting TRBD1. This CDR3 is built from 14 residues. CDR1 is MNHNS and CDR2 is SASEGT in the germline V gene. V lost 5 bases to trimming and J lost 4 bases; unmatched junction nucleotides: 3. The CDR3 sequence is CASSRQGRTGELFF. CDR3 bases: TGTGCCAGCAGTAGACAGGGGCGCACCGGGGAGCTGTTTTTT.

Notes on this clone: Other DNA sequences from this sample encode an identical CDR3 as well. J is TRBJ2-1 and V is TRBV5-1; 9 nucleotides line up with TRBD2. The CDR3 runs to 15 residues. V dropped 1 base and J dropped 4; count of bases not matched to a gene: 3. Germline loops: CDR1 SGHRS, CDR2 YFSETQ. CDR3 sequence reads: CASSLSSGAYNEQFF. For the CDR3, the DNA is TGCGCCAGCAGCTTGTCTAGCGGGGCTTACAATGAGCAGTTCTTC. The full variable domain, in which reference TRBV5-1 and TRBJ2-1 provide the parts outside the CDR3, is KAGVTQTPRYLIKTRGQQVTLSCSPISGHRSVSWYQQTPGQGLQFLFEYFSETQRNKGNFPGRFSGRQFSNSRSEMNVSTLELGDSALYLCASSLSSGAYNEQFFGPGTRLTVL.

The chain uses TRBV6-6 and TRBJ1-6; perhaps TRBD1 as D (6 bases). The CDR3 totals 15 residues. CDR1 and CDR2 (germline): MNHNY, SVGAGI (reference sequence). V shed 8 bases and J shed 7 bases, with 18 bases lying between them. CDR3: CASLAGGQGNSPLHF. The CDR3, as DNA: TGTGCCAGCTTAGCCGGGGGGCAAGGGAATTCACCCCTCCACTTT.

The chain employs TRBV7-2 and TRBJ2-3, with no clear D. Germline V gives CDR1 SGHTA, CDR2 FQGNSA. The V end was cut by 3 bases, the J end by 5 bases, with 12 bases between. The CDR3 totals 14 residues. This CDR3 is CASSLGGPQDTQYF. The CDR3 DNA is TGTGCCAGCAGCTTGGGTGGGCCCCAAGATACGCAGTATTTT.